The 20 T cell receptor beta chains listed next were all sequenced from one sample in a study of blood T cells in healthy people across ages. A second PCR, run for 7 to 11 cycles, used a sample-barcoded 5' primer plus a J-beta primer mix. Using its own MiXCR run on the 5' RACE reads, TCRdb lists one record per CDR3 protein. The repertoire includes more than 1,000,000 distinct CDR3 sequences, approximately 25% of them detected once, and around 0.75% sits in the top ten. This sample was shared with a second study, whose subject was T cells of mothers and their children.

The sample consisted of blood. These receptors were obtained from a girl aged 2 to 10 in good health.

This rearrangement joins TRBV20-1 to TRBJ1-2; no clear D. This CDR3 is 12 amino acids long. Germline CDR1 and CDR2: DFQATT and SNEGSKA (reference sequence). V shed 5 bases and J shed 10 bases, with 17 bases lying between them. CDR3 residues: CSAQTLGESYTF. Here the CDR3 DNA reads TGCAGTGCTCAGACCCTGGGCGAATCCTACACCTTC.

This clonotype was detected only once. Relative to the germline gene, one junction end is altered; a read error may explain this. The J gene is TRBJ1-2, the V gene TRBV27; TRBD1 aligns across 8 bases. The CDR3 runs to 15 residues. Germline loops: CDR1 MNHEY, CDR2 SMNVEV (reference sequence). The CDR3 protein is CASRVRTGPNYGYTF. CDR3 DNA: TGTGCCAGCAGGGTTAGGACAGGGCCTAATTATGGCTACACCTTC.

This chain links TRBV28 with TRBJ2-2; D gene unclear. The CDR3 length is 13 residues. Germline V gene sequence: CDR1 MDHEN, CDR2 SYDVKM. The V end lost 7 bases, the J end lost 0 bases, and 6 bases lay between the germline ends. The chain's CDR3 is CASTFSNTGELFF. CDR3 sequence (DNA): TGTGCCAGCACTTTCTCGAACACCGGGGAGCTGTTTTTT.

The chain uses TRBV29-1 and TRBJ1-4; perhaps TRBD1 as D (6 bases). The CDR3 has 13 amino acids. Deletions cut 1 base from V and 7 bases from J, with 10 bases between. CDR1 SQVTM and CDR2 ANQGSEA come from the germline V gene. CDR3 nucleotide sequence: TGCAGCGTTGAAGGACAGGACTCTGAAAAACTGTTTTTT. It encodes CSVEGQDSEKLFF.

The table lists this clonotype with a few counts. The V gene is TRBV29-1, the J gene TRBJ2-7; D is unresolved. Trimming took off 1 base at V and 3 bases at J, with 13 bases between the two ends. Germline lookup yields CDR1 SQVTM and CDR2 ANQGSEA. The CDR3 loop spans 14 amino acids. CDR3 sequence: CSVEGVTGNYEQYF. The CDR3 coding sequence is TGCAGCGTTGAAGGTGTTACTGGGAACTACGAGCAGTACTTC.

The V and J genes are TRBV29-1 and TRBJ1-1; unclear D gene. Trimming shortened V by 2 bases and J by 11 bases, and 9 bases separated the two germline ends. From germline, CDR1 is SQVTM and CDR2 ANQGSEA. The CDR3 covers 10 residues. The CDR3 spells CSVEYGWAFF. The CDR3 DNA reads TGCAGCGTTGAATACGGCTGGGCTTTCTTT.

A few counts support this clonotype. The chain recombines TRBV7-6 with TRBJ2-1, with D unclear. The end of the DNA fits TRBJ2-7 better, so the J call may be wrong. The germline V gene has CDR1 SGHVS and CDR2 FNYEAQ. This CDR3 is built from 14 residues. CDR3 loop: CASSLASTQYEQYF. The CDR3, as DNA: TGTGCCAGCAGCTTAGCTTCTACCCAGTACGAGCAGTACTTC.

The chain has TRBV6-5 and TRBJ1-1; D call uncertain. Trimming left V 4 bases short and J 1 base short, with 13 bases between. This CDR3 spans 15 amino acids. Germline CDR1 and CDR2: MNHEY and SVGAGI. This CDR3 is CASSLTGFKNTEAFF. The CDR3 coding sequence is TGTGCCAGCAGTTTAACCGGGTTCAAGAACACTGAAGCTTTCTTT.

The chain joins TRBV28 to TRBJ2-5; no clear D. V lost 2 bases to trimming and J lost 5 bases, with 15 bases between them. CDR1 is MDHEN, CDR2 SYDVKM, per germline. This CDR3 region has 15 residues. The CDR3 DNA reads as TGTGCCAGCAGTTTACAGGCAGGCTTAGGGGAGACCCAGTACTTC. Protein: CASSLQAGLGETQYF.

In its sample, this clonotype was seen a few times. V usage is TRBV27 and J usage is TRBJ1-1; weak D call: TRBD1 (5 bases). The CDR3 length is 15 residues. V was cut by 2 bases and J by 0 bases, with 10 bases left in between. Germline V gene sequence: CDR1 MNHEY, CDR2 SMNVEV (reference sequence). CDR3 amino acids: CASSLTGRMNTEAFF. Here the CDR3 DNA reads TGTGCCAGCAGTTTAACGGGGCGGATGAACACTGAAGCTTTCTTT.

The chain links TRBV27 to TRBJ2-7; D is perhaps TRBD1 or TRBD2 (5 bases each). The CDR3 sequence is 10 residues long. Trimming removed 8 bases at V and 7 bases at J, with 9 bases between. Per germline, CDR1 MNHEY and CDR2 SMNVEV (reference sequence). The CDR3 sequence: CASGTREQYF. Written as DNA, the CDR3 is TGTGCCAGCGGGACCCGGGAGCAGTACTTC.

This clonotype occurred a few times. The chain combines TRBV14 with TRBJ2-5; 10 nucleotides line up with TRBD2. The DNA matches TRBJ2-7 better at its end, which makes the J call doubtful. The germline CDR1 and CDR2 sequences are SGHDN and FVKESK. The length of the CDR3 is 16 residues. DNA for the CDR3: TGTGCCAGCAGCCAACTGGGACTAGCGACACCCGACGAGCAGTACTTC. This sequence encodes CASSQLGLATPDEQYF.

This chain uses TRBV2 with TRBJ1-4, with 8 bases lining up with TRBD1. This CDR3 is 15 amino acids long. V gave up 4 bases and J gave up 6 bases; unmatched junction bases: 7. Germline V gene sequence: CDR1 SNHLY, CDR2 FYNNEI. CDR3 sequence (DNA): TGTGCCAGCAGTGGACAGGGGATTTTGGATGAAAAACTGTTTTTT. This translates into CASSGQGILDEKLFF.

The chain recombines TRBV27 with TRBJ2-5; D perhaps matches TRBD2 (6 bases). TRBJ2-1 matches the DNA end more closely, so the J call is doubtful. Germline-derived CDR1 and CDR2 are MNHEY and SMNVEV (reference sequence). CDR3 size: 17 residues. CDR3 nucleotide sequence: TGTGCCAGCAGTTACGGAATCCGGGAGAGGGCCTACAATGAGCAGTTCTTC. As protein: CASSYGIRERAYNEQFF.

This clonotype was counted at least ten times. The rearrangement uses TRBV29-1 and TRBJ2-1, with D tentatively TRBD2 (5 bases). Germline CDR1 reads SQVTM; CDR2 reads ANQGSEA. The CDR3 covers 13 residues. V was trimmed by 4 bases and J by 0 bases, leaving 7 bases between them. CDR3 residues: CSVAGSSYNEQFF. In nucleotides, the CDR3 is TGCAGCGTTGCGGGGAGCTCCTACAATGAGCAGTTCTTC.

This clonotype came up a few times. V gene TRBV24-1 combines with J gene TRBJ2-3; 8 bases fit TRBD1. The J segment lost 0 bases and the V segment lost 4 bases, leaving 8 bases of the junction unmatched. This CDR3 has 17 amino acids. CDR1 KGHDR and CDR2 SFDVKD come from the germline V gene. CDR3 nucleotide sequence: TGTGCCACCAGTGACGATCTTCGACAGGGGAGCACAGATACGCAGTATTTT. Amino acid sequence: CATSDDLRQGSTDTQYF.

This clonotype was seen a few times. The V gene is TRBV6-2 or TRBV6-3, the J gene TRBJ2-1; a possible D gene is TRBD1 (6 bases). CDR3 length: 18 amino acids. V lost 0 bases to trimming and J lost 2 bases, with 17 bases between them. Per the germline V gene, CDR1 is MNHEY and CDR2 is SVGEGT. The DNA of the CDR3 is TGTGCCAGCAGTTACTCGAAAACCCCGGGACAAACCTACAATGAGCAGTTCTTC. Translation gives CASSYSKTPGQTYNEQFF.

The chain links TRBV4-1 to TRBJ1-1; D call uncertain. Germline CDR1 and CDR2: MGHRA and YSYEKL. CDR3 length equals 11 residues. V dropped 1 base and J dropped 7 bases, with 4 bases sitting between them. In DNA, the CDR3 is TGCGCCAGCAGCCAAGGGGATGAAGCTTTCTTT. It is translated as CASSQGDEAFF.

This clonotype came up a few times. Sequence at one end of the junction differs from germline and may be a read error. DNA for the CDR3: TGTGCCAGCAGGATAGGACTAGCGGGGGGGAGCCATGTCTTC. Translation gives CASRIGLAGGSHVF. The rearrangement joins TRBV2 to TRBJ2-1; 15 bases agree with TRBD2. The CDR3 sequence is 14 residues long. CDR1 is SNHLY and CDR2 is FYNNEI in the germline V gene.

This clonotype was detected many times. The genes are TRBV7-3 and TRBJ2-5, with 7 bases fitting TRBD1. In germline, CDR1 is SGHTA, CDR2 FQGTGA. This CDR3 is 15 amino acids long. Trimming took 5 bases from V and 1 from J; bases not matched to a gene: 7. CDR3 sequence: CASSRTSGGQETQYF. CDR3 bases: TGTGCCAGCAGCCGAACGTCAGGGGGCCAAGAGACCCAGTACTTC.